This TCR beta chain was retrieved from a study of T cell repertoires in cytomegalovirus infection. TCRdb recomputed calls from the reads with MiXCR, one row per CDR3 protein. The sample records over 300,000 distinct CDR3 sequences, roughly a sixth being singletons. The V and J ends lost 2 bases and 8 bases respectively, with 15 bases between them. The CDR3 is made up of 15 amino acids. Per germline, CDR1 SGHTA and CDR2 FQGNSA. The table lists this clonotype with many counts. The chain couples TRBV7-2 to TRBJ1-4; D might be TRBD1 (5 bases). The source material was PBMCs. The receptor's source is a human donor in good health (CMV status not recorded). Some clones in this sample may be carry-over from other donors' samples. Here the CDR3 reads CASSLFEGISEKLFF. The DNA of the CDR3 is TGTGCCAGCAGCTTATTTGAGGGGATCAGCGAAAAACTGTTTTTT.